This record concerns one T cell receptor (beta chain) sequence. What antigen it recognizes has not been identified. No base qualities exist here, and no much larger clone lies one base off it. The source of the sample is a study of shared clonotypes between healthy human individuals (dated by TCRdb to 2018 to 2021). At the level of the whole study: Three men and a couple of women, aged 18 to 49 years, made up the cohort. For each donor, CD4 naive and CD4 memory were each given three plates, CD8 naive was given two plates, and CD8 memory was given one plate. Per donor, leukapheresis produced somewhere between about 0.8 and 9.5 billion PBMCs. Blood TCR repertoires of four to six healthy adults were deeply sequenced to estimate repertoire size and the extent of clonotype sharing between individuals. Libraries were prepared and TCR repertoires were sequenced by different laboratories using diverse techniques, in order to increase sequencing depth and limit assay-specific biases. Overall study outcomes, separate from this receptor: Higher generation probabilities were observed for clonotypes shared by all four sorted-subset donors than for non-shared clonotypes. Even with the large sequencing depth, rarefaction of the sorted-subset datasets indicated that sequencing was incomplete. Pairwise subsampling indicated that sequencing depth was expected to affect the degree of clonotype sharing among donors. Sampling was restricted to blood, and TCR repertoires in tissue are likely to differ from TCR repertoires in blood. Naive subsets generally had larger estimated clonotype richness than memory subsets did. Across a few donors, roughly 5.4% of naive CD4, 3.5% of naive CD8, 2.3% of memory CD4, and 0.4% of memory CD8 clonotypes were shared. Because the study included only a small number of donors, the genetic and exposure-history diversity represented was limited.

The donors were healthy, HIV-negative adults who had no recently reported acute infections or vaccinations. Every donor was a Caucasian adult residing in Nashville, Tennessee, USA. CD4+ T cells were enriched by magnetic negative selection; naive cells were then positively selected on CD45RA, and the negative fraction formed the memory subset. Blood was collected by leukapheresis, and PBMCs were isolated by Ficoll-Histopaque density gradient centrifugation and then cryopreserved in liquid nitrogen vapor phase. Analytical flow cytometry was used to check the purity and quantity of every magnetically sorted T cell population. Each sorted fraction had its genomic DNA isolated and then quantified by UV absorbance on a Nanodrop 2000c. Trimming takes 2 bases off V and 7 bases off J; junction bases not matched to a gene: 4. CDR1 and CDR2, looked up from the germline V gene, are MNHNS and SASEGT. From cysteine to phenylalanine, the CDR3 is 15 amino acids long. Only the CDR3 portion is preserved as DNA: 45 bases, with reading frame beginning at the first base.

Using the deep immunoSEQ assay, multiplex PCR amplified TCR CDR3 regions from genomic DNA. Extracted genomic DNA from each cell subset was distributed evenly across all wells of several immunoSEQ 96-well plates, and each plate was treated as a replicate. For sorted subsets, each replicate PCR was loaded with approximately 200 ng genomic DNA, equivalent to 25,000 to 35,000 T cell genomes. The purified libraries were quantified using a Qubit 3.0 fluorometer, sized with a Bioanalyzer 2100, and then quantified again using the KAPA Library Quantification kit. Each immunoSEQ 96-well plate was sequenced on its own single-read 150-cycle Illumina NextSeq 550 flow cell. For the original study's pipeline: The immunoSEQ output contained only junctional sequences without quality scores, so filtering could not match that applied to full-length reads. To assign V/J genes and CDR3, sequences were annotated against IMGT germline references using PyIR, a Python wrapper for IgBLAST v1.9. Reads were removed for weak V/J assignments (E-value above 1e-6), missing CDR3, stop codons, out-of-frame junctions, or ambiguous translated residues. V3J clonotypes were defined as sequences sharing the same inferred V gene, J gene, and CDR3 amino acid sequence. The percentage overlap between two repertoires was calculated by dividing the number of shared unique clonotypes by the size of the smaller repertoire. Three approaches were used to assess repertoire richness: RTK rarefaction, the Chao1 estimator, and Recon v2.1 estimates of unobserved clonotypes. For all TCRbeta clonotypes obtained by the gDNA method from several donors, generation probabilities were computed with OLGA. In its TCRdb copy, this immuneACCESS table keeps in-frame sequences only and misses some clones. Where compared with another copy, unresolved V genes explain less than half of these, and the others have no known cause. Clonal size and the V and J genes are those of that table, whereas D and trimming came from the DNA. The sample table shows roughly 2.5 million clones, and approximately 94% are seen once. The ten largest clones capture 0.13% to 0.15% of the sample.

Sequencing was done on a sample of naive CD4+ T cells sorted from blood. In the paper's terms, the cell subset or site label means: CD45RA+ positively selected. This TCR was sampled from a man younger than 35 in good health. This chain is built from TRBV6-1 and TRBJ1-6; a stretch of 8 junction bases matches TRBD1. Here the CDR3 is given as CASSEQGASNSPLHF. Read as DNA, the sequence is TGTGCCAGCAGTGAACAGGGGGCATCAAATTCACCCCTCCACTTT.